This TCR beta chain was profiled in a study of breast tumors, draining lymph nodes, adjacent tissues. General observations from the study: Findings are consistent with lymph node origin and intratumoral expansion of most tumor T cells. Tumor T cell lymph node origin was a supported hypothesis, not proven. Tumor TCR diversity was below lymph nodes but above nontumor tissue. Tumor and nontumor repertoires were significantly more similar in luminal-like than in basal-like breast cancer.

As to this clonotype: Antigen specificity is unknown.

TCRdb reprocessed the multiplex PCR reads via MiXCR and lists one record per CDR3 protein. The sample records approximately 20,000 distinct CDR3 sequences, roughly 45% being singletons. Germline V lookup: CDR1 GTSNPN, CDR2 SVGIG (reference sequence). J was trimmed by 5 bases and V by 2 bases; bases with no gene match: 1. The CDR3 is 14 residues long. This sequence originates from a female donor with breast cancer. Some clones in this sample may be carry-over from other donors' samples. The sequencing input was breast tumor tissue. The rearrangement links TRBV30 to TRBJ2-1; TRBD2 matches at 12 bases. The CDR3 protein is CAWSRTSGNNEQFF. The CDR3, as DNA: TGTGCCTGGAGTCGGACTAGCGGGAACAATGAGCAGTTCTTC.